The 16 T cell receptor beta chains below were found in one sample sequenced in a study of glioma-infiltrating T cells after dendritic cell vaccination. Only in-frame clones appear in the TCRdb table, and some are missing; sequencing was by immunoSEQ multiplex PCR. The table lists around 100,000 clones, roughly 76% of them singletons. The sequences come from blood, collected before dendritic cell vaccination. The receptors originated from a human donor with glioblastoma.

The chain has TRBV18 and TRBJ1-2; perhaps TRBD1 as D (6 bases). This CDR3 has 16 residues. V lost 3 bases to trimming and J lost 3 bases, with 17 bases between them. CDR1 is KGHSH, CDR2 LQKENI, per germline. Here the CDR3 reads CASSPTGTQIYYGYTF. CDR3 bases: TGTGCCAGCTCACCGACCGGGACACAAATTTACTATGGCTACACCTTC.

CDR3 protein: CASSLAQAYYGYTF. Written as DNA, the CDR3 is TGTGCCAGCAGCTTAGCGCAGGCCTACTATGGCTACACCTTC. The chain is built from TRBV7-2 and TRBJ1-2, with D unclear. Germline V gives CDR1 SGHTA, CDR2 FQGNSA. CDR3 length: 14 amino acids. V shed 0 bases and J shed 3 bases, with 8 bases lying between them.

The chain employs TRBV30 and TRBJ2-1, with D perhaps matching TRBD1 (6 bases). CDR1 is GTSNPN and CDR2 is SVGIG in the germline V gene (reference sequence). The CDR3 has 13 amino acids. With 3 bases removed from V and 14 bases from J, the gap between germline ends came to 20 bases. CDR3 residues: CAWSAPTGPLKFF. The CDR3 DNA is TGTGCCTGGAGCGCCCCCACAGGGCCCCTAAAGTTCTTC.

This clone has more than one count but fewer than ten. This rearrangement joins TRBV9 to TRBJ2-3, with unresolved D. The CDR3 is made up of 16 amino acids. V was cut by 0 bases and J by 1 base, with 12 bases left in between. Per germline, CDR1 SGDLS and CDR2 YYNGEE. Here the CDR3 reads CASSVEAGAGTDTQYF. CDR3 sequence (DNA): TGTGCCAGCAGCGTAGAGGCAGGTGCTGGCACAGATACGCAGTATTTT.

V gene TRBV10-1 combines with J gene TRBJ2-5; 13 bases agree with TRBD2. V trimming: 7 bases; J trimming: 10 bases; junction bases outside the gene matches: 12. This CDR3 is 15 amino acids long. Germline CDR1 is WNHNN and CDR2 is SYGVQD (reference sequence). The CDR3 DNA follows: TGCGCCAGCACCTTGACTAGCGGGGGGACAGGACGCCAGTACTTC. Protein: CASTLTSGGTGRQYF.

This chain uses TRBV18 with TRBJ1-1; D is uncertain. Germline V gene sequence: CDR1 KGHSH, CDR2 LQKENI. V lost 1 base and J lost 3, with 12 bases in between. The CDR3 length is 15 residues. Written as DNA, the CDR3 is TGTGCCAGCTCACCACTCCTACTAAGTGACACTGAAGCTTTCTTT. Its protein is CASSPLLLSDTEAFF.

The V call is TRBV5-5, the J call TRBJ2-5; D call uncertain. V lost 1 base and J lost 7, with 14 bases in between. CDR3 size: 14 residues. In germline, CDR1 is SGHKS, CDR2 YYEKEE (reference sequence). CDR3 DNA: TGTGCCAGCAGCTTGTGGCAGTCGATTATGACCCAGTACTTC. Protein sequence: CASSLWQSIMTQYF.

This chain uses TRBV4-3 with TRBJ2-1; 7 positions match TRBD2. V shed 4 bases and J 9 bases; nucleotides not matched to a gene: 6. This CDR3 region has 13 residues. In germline, CDR1 is LGHNA, CDR2 YSLEER. The CDR3 DNA follows: TGCGCCAGCAGCCTTAGGACTAGTATTGAGCAGTTCTTC. This gives the protein CASSLRTSIEQFF.

A single count supports this clone. The chain is built from TRBV5-5 and TRBJ1-4; 11 bases are shared with TRBD1. Germline trimming cut 0 bases from V and 7 bases from J; bases unmatched to any gene: 2. The germline V gene encodes CDR1 SGHKS and CDR2 YYEKEE (reference sequence). The CDR3 covers 15 residues. CDR3 nucleotide sequence: TGTGCCAGCAGCTTGGGGACAGGGGGCTTTGAAAAACTGTTTTTT. Its protein product is CASSLGTGGFEKLFF.

The V and J genes are TRBV7-3 and TRBJ2-1; 12 nucleotides align to TRBD2. Per germline, CDR1 SGHTA and CDR2 FQGTGA. This CDR3 region has 18 residues. J gave up 6 bases and V 1 base, and 10 bases lay outside the gene matches. The CDR3 sequence: CASSLSPTGLAGSNEQFF. The CDR3 nucleotides are TGTGCCAGCAGCTTAAGCCCGACCGGACTAGCGGGGTCCAATGAGCAGTTCTTC. The full variable domain, its missing parts supplied by reference TRBV7-3 and TRBJ2-1, is GAGVSQTPSNKVTEKGKYVELRCDPISGHTALYWYRQSLGQGPEFLIYFQGTGAADDSGLPNDRFFAVRPEGSVSTLKIQRTERGDSAVYLCASSLSPTGLAGSNEQFFGPGTRLTVL.

The chain recombines TRBV7-6 with TRBJ2-5; TRBD2 agrees at 10 bases. V was pared by 4 bases and J by 2 bases, with 16 bases of the junction left unmatched. The germline V gene has CDR1 SGHVS and CDR2 FNYEAQ. This CDR3 has 19 residues. This CDR3 reads CASSSRAGGASRRQETQYF. The CDR3 DNA reads as TGTGCCAGCAGCTCCCGAGCGGGGGGGGCCAGTCGAAGACAAGAGACCCAGTACTTC.

The rearrangement joins TRBV9 to TRBJ2-2; TRBD2 is a possible D gene (6 bases). Per the germline V gene, CDR1 is SGDLS and CDR2 is YYNGEE. The CDR3 length is 16 residues. Between the trimmed V and J ends, which lost 0 bases and 6 bases, there was a span of 15 bases. For the CDR3, the DNA is TGTGCCAGCAGCGTAGATATAGGGTGGAGGGCCGGGGAGCTGTTTTTT. Encoded protein: CASSVDIGWRAGELFF.

The CDR3: CASSATRGPYEQYF. CDR3 sequence (DNA): TGTGCCAGTAGCGCCACCAGGGGTCCTTACGAGCAGTACTTC. The chain joins TRBV19 to TRBJ2-7; possibly TRBD1 for D (6 bases). The CDR3 contains 14 residues. Trimming removed 6 bases from V and 4 bases from J, with 16 bases in between. Germline CDR1 LNHDA, CDR2 SQIVND (reference sequence).

This chain uses TRBV6-1 with TRBJ1-2; weak D call: TRBD1 (5 bases). CDR3 length: 13 residues. Trimming left V 1 base short and J 7 bases short, with 10 bases between. Per germline, CDR1 MNHNS and CDR2 SASEGT. CDR3: CASSEGPRAGYTF. In DNA form, the CDR3 reads TGTGCCAGCAGTGAAGGCCCCAGGGCTGGCTACACCTTC.

This chain uses TRBV6-6 with TRBJ1-2, with 7 bases matching TRBD1. Trimming removed 6 bases from V and 6 bases from J; junction bases left unmatched: 7. The germline V gene has CDR1 MNHNY and CDR2 SVGAGI (reference sequence). CDR3 length: 13 residues. The CDR3 coding sequence is TGTGCCAGCAGCCAGGGACAGATGAATGGCTACACCTTC. Encoded protein: CASSQGQMNGYTF.

The rearrangement uses TRBV5-1 and TRBJ2-5, with D possibly matching TRBD1 (7 bases). This CDR3 is 14 amino acids long. Germline V lookup: CDR1 SGHRS, CDR2 YFSETQ. The V gene lost 4 bases and the J gene lost 3 bases, with 13 bases spanning the gap. CDR3 residues: CASSPGGGEETQYF. The CDR3 nucleotides read TGCGCCAGCAGCCCAGGAGGGGGCGAAGAGACCCAGTACTTC.